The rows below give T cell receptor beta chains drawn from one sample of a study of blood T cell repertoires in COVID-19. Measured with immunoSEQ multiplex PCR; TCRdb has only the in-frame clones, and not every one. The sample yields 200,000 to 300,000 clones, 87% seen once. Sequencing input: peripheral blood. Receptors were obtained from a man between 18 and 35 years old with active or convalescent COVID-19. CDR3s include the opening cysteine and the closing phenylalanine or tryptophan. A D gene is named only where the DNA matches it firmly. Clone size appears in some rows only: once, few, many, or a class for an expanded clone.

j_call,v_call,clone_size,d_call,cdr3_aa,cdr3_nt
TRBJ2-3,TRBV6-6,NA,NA,CASSYSFPDYPF,TGTGCCAGCAGTTACTCGTTTCCGGACTACCCTTTT
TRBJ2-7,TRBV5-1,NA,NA,CASIGPHYEQYF,TGCGCCAGCATTGGCCCCCACTACGAGCAGTACTTC
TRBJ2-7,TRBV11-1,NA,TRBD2,CASSFPELAGSTGQYF,TGTGCCAGCAGCTTCCCGGAGCTAGCGGGATCCACTGGGCAGTACTTC
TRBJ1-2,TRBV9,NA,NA,CASSVAGRTNYGYTF,TGTGCCAGCAGCGTAGCTGGCAGAACTAACTATGGCTACACCTTC
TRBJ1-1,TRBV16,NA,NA,CASSQLVGAGTEAFF,TGTGCCAGCAGCCAATTGGTGGGGGCTGGCACTGAAGCTTTCTTT
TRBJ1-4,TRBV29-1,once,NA,CSVDGGGNEKLFF,TGCAGCGTGGATGGGGGGGGTAATGAAAAACTGTTTTTT
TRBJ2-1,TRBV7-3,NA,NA,CASSLKVGFADTYNEQFF,TGTGCCAGCAGCTTAAAAGTCGGGTTCGCTGATACCTACAATGAGCAGTTCTTC
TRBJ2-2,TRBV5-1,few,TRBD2,CASSLELAIEELFF,TGCGCCAGCAGCTTGGAACTAGCGATAGAGGAGCTGTTTTTT
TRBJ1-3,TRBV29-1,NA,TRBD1,CSVGTVSGNTIYF,TGCAGCGTCGGGACAGTCTCTGGAAACACCATATATTTT
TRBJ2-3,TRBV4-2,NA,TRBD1,CASSQDSGTGGTDTQYF,TGTGCCAGCAGCCAAGATAGCGGGACAGGGGGCACAGATACGCAGTATTTT
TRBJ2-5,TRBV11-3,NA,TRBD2,CASSKGLASQETQYF,TGTGCCAGCAGCAAGGGACTAGCCTCACAAGAGACCCAGTACTTC
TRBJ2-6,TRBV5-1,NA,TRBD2,CASSLAPLAGGITGANVLTF,TGCGCCAGCAGCTTGGCCCCTCTAGCGGGGGGGATAACTGGGGCCAACGTCCTGACTTTC
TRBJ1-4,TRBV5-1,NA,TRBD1,CASSPDRGNEKLFF,TGCGCCAGCAGCCCGGACAGGGGTAACGAAAAACTGTTTTTT
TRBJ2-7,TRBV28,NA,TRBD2,CASSPTSYHEQYF,TGTGCCAGCAGTCCGACTAGCTATCACGAGCAGTACTTC
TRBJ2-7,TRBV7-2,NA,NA,CASSPNPRLAEWREQYF,TGTGCCAGCAGCCCGAACCCCCGGCTAGCTGAGTGGAGGGAGCAGTACTTC
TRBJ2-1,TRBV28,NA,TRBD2,CASSLLTSGSFRGDEQFF,TGTGCCAGCAGTCTCTTGACTAGCGGGAGCTTTCGGGGGGATGAGCAGTTCTTC
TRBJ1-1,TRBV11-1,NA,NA,CASSPPGGLQGAFF,TGTGCCAGCAGCCCGCCGGGGGGGCTGCAGGGAGCTTTCTTT
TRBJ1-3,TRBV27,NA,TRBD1,CASSLPLGQGAGNTIYF,TGTGCCAGCAGTTTACCCCTCGGACAGGGGGCTGGAAACACCATATATTTT
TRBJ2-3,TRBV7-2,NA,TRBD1,CASNLDRASDTQYF,TGTGCCAGCAATCTGGACAGGGCGTCAGATACGCAGTATTTT
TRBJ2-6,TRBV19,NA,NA,CASSIRQASSGANVLTF,TGTGCCAGTAGTATAAGACAGGCGAGCTCTGGGGCCAACGTCCTGACTTTC
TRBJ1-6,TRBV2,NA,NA,CASSEGRGSSPLHF,TGTGCCAGCAGTGAAGGGAGGGGAAGTTCACCCCTCCACTTT
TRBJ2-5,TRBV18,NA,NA,CASSPMQAQETQYF,TGTGCCAGCTCACCAATGCAGGCCCAAGAGACCCAGTACTTC
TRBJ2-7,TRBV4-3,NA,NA,CASSQVLDSGYEQYF,TGCGCCAGCAGCCAAGTATTGGACAGCGGCTACGAGCAGTACTTC
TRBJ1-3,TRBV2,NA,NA,CASSADSRSGNTIYF,TGTGCCAGCAGCGCTGACAGTCGCTCTGGAAACACCATATATTTT
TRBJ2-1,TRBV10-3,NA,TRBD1,CAISETGTANNEQFF,TGTGCCATCAGTGAGACCGGGACAGCAAACAATGAGCAGTTCTTC
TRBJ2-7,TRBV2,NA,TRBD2,CASSPAGFPYEQYF,TGTGCCAGCAGTCCAGCGGGGTTCCCCTACGAGCAGTACTTC
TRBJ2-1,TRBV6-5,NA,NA,CASTSLAPKEQFF,TGTGCCAGCACCTCCCTCGCCCCTAAGGAGCAGTTCTTC
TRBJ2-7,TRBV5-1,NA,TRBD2,CASSLVPGGEQYF,TGCGCCAGCAGCTTGGTTCCGGGGGGTGAGCAGTACTTC
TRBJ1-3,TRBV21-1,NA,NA,CASLRKGDTSDTIYF,TGTGCCAGCTTAAGAAAGGGGGACACGTCCGACACCATATATTTT
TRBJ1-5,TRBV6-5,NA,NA,CASTPFRDSNQPQHF,TGTGCCAGCACCCCCTTCAGGGATAGCAATCAGCCCCAGCATTTT
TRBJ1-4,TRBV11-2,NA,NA,CASSTGRVLNEKLFF,TGTGCCAGCAGCACAGGGCGCGTGCTAAATGAAAAACTGTTTTTT
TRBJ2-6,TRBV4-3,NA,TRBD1,CASSRAGAGTGWSSGANVLTF,TGCGCCAGCAGCCGGGCCGGGGCCGGGACAGGGTGGAGCTCTGGGGCCAACGTCCTGACTTTC
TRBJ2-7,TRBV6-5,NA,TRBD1,CASSGTGSYEQYF,TGTGCCAGCAGCGGGACAGGATCCTACGAGCAGTACTTC
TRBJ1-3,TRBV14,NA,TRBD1,CASSRLTGAGNTIYF,TGTGCCAGCAGCCGCCTTACAGGGGCCGGAAACACCATATATTTT
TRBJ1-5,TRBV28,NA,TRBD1,CASSPGTGKSNQPQHF,TGTGCCAGCAGCCCCGGGACAGGGAAGAGCAATCAGCCCCAGCATTTT
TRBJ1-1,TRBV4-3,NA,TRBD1,CASSQDATGDTEAFF,TGCGCCAGCAGCCAGGACGCGACAGGGGACACTGAAGCTTTCTTT
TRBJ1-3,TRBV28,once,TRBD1,CASRTPGQGNGANTIYF,TGTGCCAGCAGAACCCCGGGACAGGGGAACGGTGCGAACACCATATATTTT
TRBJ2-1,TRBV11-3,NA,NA,CASSLSWGLSYNEQFF,TGTGCCAGCAGCTTATCGTGGGGGCTCTCCTACAATGAGCAGTTCTTC
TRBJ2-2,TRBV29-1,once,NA,CSVLRGGPNTNTGELFF,TGCAGCGTGCTAAGAGGCGGTCCTAACACGAACACCGGGGAGCTGTTTTTT
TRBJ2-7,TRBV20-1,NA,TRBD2,CSASGAGVGEQYF,TGCAGTGCTAGTGGAGCGGGAGTTGGCGAGCAGTACTTC
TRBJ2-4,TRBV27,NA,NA,CASSPQRAKNIQYF,TGTGCCAGCAGCCCCCAGCGGGCCAAAAACATTCAGTACTTC
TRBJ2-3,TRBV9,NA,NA,CASSVFTGSTDTQYF,TGTGCCAGCAGCGTATTCACAGGAAGCACAGATACGCAGTATTTT
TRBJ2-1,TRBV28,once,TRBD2,CASMDLPGLESGYNEQFF,TGTGCCAGCATGGACCTGCCAGGACTAGAAAGCGGCTACAATGAGCAGTTCTTC
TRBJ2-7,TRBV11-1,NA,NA,CASSLAGRGYYEQYF,TGTGCCAGCAGCTTAGCCGGGAGAGGGTACTACGAGCAGTACTTC
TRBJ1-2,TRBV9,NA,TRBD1,CASSEGQGRGGYTF,TGTGCCAGCAGCGAAGGACAGGGTCGAGGCGGCTACACCTTC
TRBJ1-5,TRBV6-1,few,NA,CASSESHGQPQHF,TGTGCCAGCAGTGAAAGTCACGGGCAGCCCCAGCATTTT
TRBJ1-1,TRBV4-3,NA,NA,CASSQDSGEYPEAFF,TGCGCCAGCAGCCAAGATTCTGGGGAGTACCCTGAAGCTTTCTTT
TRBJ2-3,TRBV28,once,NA,CASSFGGTDTQYF,TGTGCCAGCAGTTTCGGCGGGACGGATACGCAGTATTTT
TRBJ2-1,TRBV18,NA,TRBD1,CASSERQGASGFF,TGTGCCAGCTCGGAAAGACAGGGGGCATCAGGATTCTTC
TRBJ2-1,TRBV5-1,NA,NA,CASSLESGYNEQFF,TGCGCCAGCAGCTTGGAGAGCGGATACAATGAGCAGTTCTTC
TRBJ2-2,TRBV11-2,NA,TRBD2,CASSLVSGLGGGELFF,TGTGCCAGCAGCTTAGTTTCGGGACTAGGAGGGGGGGAGCTGTTTTTT
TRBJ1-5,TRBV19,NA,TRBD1,CASRTTGGSNQPQHF,TGTGCCAGTAGGACGACAGGGGGAAGCAATCAGCCCCAGCATTTT
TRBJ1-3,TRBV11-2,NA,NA,CASSMLGPSSGNTIYF,TGTGCCAGCAGTATGCTGGGCCCAAGCTCTGGAAACACCATATATTTT
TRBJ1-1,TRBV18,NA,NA,CASSPWGVGTEAFF,TGTGCCAGCTCACCATGGGGGGTAGGCACTGAAGCTTTCTTT
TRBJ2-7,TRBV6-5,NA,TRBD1,CASSYSLTGGSYEQYF,TGTGCCAGCAGTTACTCCCTGACAGGGGGCTCCTACGAGCAGTACTTC